The clone carrying this T cell receptor beta chain was seen more than once but under ten times. Treatment of the sample: oral pan-JAK inhibitor, 5-10 mg twice daily. RNA was extracted and reverse transcribed into cDNA as the sequencing template. Generated by immunoSEQ multiplex PCR, the TCRdb table keeps only in-frame clones and is missing some. The sample has fewer than 350,000 clones; 55% to 75% are singletons. These data come from a study of CD8+ T cells in alopecia areata. This receptor was taken from a human donor with alopecia areata. The sample was CD4+ T cells sorted from blood, taken at week 24, from a patient treated with tofacitinib.

CDR3 DNA: TGCACCAGCAGCCAGGAGAAATCTAGCACAGATACGCAGTATTTT. Its protein is CTSSQEKSSTDTQYF. This chain uses TRBV1 with TRBJ2-3; no check of the table's D call, TRBD2, against the DNA was made. TRBV1 has pseudogene status. This CDR3 contains 15 residues.